A selection of T cell receptor beta chains follows, all from one sample in a study of glioma-infiltrating T cells. TCRdb used MiXCR to reprocess the multiplex PCR reads, holding one entry per CDR3 protein. This table holds under 130,000 distinct CDR3 sequences, 25% to 35% found once. Sequencing was performed on glioma tissue, nonneoplastic brain tissue, or PBMCs (not recorded which). The receptors shown here come from a human donor with low-grade glioma or glioblastoma, undergoing nonglioma brain surgery, or in good health (not recorded which). CDR3s include the opening cysteine and the closing phenylalanine or tryptophan. D genes are given only for firm matches. Not every row has a clone size; where given, it reads once, few, many or a size class.

CDR3 DNA | CDR3 protein | CDR3 length | clone size | J gene | V gene | D gene
TGCAGGCCGGGGGGGGTGAATGAGCAGTTCTTC | CRPGGVNEQFF | 11 | many | TRBJ2-1 | TRBV20-1 | TRBD2
TGTGCCAGCACTACGACAGGGTTTCTTTCCTACAATGAGCAGTTCTTC | CASTTTGFLSYNEQFF | 16 | NA | TRBJ2-1 | TRBV5-6 | TRBD1
TGCAGTGCCGAGCCACCGCGGACTACTCCCTCCTACGAGCAGTACTTC | CSAEPPRTTPSYEQYF | 16 | NA | TRBJ2-7 | TRBV20-1 | NA
TGTGCCAGCAGCTCTTATCGCCAGGGTAGCGGGGAGCTGTTTTTT | CASSSYRQGSGELFF | 15 | many | TRBJ2-2 | TRBV7-2 | NA
TGCGCCAGCAGCACCGACAGAGCAAACACTGAAGCTTTCTTT | CASSTDRANTEAFF | 14 | few | TRBJ1-1 | TRBV5-1 | NA
TGTGCCACTCCCGGGGTGGCTGGGATTAGCTATGGCTACACCTTC | CATPGVAGISYGYTF | 15 | NA | TRBJ1-2 | TRBV10-3 | NA
TGCGCCAGCAGCTTTAGCGGCGGCCTCAATGAGCAGTTCTTC | CASSFSGGLNEQFF | 14 | few | TRBJ2-1 | TRBV5-1 | NA
TGTGCCAGCAGTTACGCTAGCGGGGGGCTGAACGAGCAGTACTTC | CASSYASGGLNEQYF | 15 | few | TRBJ2-7 | TRBV6-6 | TRBD2
TGTGCCAGCAGCCCAGGGCGGGGTCAGTATTTT | CASSPGRGQYF | 11 | many | TRBJ2-3 | TRBV6-1 | NA
TGTGCCAGCAGCTTAGCGTATCAGAGCACCTACGAGCAGTACTTC | CASSLAYQSTYEQYF | 15 | NA | TRBJ2-7 | TRBV7-2 | NA
TGTGCCAGCAGCTTTAGGGGATCTGGAAACACCATATATTTT | CASSFRGSGNTIYF | 14 | many | TRBJ1-3 | TRBV12-3/TRBV12-4 | NA
TGTGCCGCCTTTGGGAATAGCACAGATACGCAGTATTTT | CAAFGNSTDTQYF | 13 | NA | TRBJ2-3 | TRBV3-1 | NA
TGTGCTAGCAGCTTAGTTCCAGCCCTGGCGACCCAGTACTTC | CASSLVPALATQYF | 14 | many | TRBJ2-5 | TRBV7-7 | NA
TGTGCCAGCAGTGAATTGCGGGGGGGCACAGATACGCAGTATTTT | CASSELRGGTDTQYF | 15 | many | TRBJ2-3 | TRBV6-1 | TRBD2
TGTGCCAGCAGCCCGACAGGGACCGGGGAGCTGTTTTTT | CASSPTGTGELFF | 13 | many | TRBJ2-2 | TRBV7-2 | TRBD1
TGTGCCAGCAGTCCAAGACAGGGCTGGACTGAAGCTTTCTTT | CASSPRQGWTEAFF | 14 | many | TRBJ1-1 | TRBV27 | TRBD1
TGTGCCAGCAGTGATAGGTTTTCGATCAAGGGCCAGCCCCAGCATTTT | CASSDRFSIKGQPQHF | 16 | many | TRBJ1-5 | TRBV2 | NA
TGTGCCAGCAGCCCCGACAGGTTCCCGGGGACCCAGTACTTC | CASSPDRFPGTQYF | 14 | many | TRBJ2-5 | TRBV7-2 | NA
TGTGCCAGCAGTTCCCTTTCGACAGGGATTTTATCACCCCTCCACTTT | CASSSLSTGILSPLHF | 16 | NA | TRBJ1-6 | TRBV12-3/TRBV12-4 | TRBD1
TGTGCCAGCAGCAAGAGAGAGACCCAGTACTTC | CASSKRETQYF | 11 | few | TRBJ2-5 | TRBV7-9 | NA
TGTGCCAGCAGTTACTCGGAAGGGACGATATACTCTGGGGCCAACGTCCTGACTTTC | CASSYSEGTIYSGANVLTF | 19 | NA | TRBJ2-6 | TRBV6-2/TRBV6-3 | NA
TGTGCCAGTATGAGAGGGAAAGGCTATAATTCACCCCTCCACTTT | CASMRGKGYNSPLHF | 15 | NA | TRBJ1-6 | TRBV19 | NA
TGTGCCAGCAGCTTAGCAGGATCCTTCATTGAGCAGTTCTTC | CASSLAGSFIEQFF | 14 | NA | TRBJ2-1 | TRBV7-2 | NA
TGTGCCAGCAGACCCCTAGGGTCCACAGATACGCAGTATTTT | CASRPLGSTDTQYF | 14 | many | TRBJ2-3 | TRBV2 | NA
TGCAGTGCCCCATCGGGGGGATATCTCGGAGGAGCCAAAAACATTCAGTACTTC | CSAPSGGYLGGAKNIQYF | 18 | many | TRBJ2-4 | TRBV20-1 | TRBD2
TGTGCCAGCAGCTCAGCGAGCAGCAACTATGGCTACACCTTC | CASSSASSNYGYTF | 14 | NA | TRBJ1-2 | TRBV7-8 | NA
TGTGCCAGCGGAGGGACAGTAACTAGCTCCTACGAGCAGTACTTC | CASGGTVTSSYEQYF | 15 | many | TRBJ2-7 | TRBV28 | NA
TGTGCCAGCAGTTCCACAGGGAATCAGCCCCAGCATTTT | CASSSTGNQPQHF | 13 | many | TRBJ1-5 | TRBV27 | NA
TGCGCCAACAGCCGGACAGTTCTCCGGTCAGGGCGCCTCGAGCAGTACTTC | CANSRTVLRSGRLEQYF | 17 | NA | TRBJ2-7 | TRBV4-1 | NA
TGTGCCAGCAGCTTAACGGACAGAAACTCACTGAATACGCAGTATTTT | CASSLTDRNSLNTQYF | 16 | few | TRBJ2-3 | TRBV9 | NA
TGCAGCGTTTTGACGTCCGGAGGAGAAGCTTTCTTT | CSVLTSGGEAFF | 12 | many | TRBJ1-1 | TRBV29-1 | NA
TGTGCCAGCAACCAATTAGTCCCAGGCTCTGGAAACACCATATATTTT | CASNQLVPGSGNTIYF | 16 | many | TRBJ1-3 | TRBV28 | NA
TGTGCCAGCAGTGCCGGCGGGGGGGCAGATACGCAGTATTTT | CASSAGGGADTQYF | 14 | many | TRBJ2-3 | TRBV6-4 | TRBD2
TGCGCCAGCAGCCAAGGGTCGGGGACAGTTTATGGCTACACCTTC | CASSQGSGTVYGYTF | 15 | few | TRBJ1-2 | TRBV4-3 | TRBD1
TGTGCCAGCAGTTCGACAGGGCCAGATACGCAGTATTTT | CASSSTGPDTQYF | 13 | NA | TRBJ2-3 | TRBV11-3 | TRBD1
TGCAGTGCTAGAGATTTAGGGGAAGGAGGAAACACTGAAGCTTTCTTT | CSARDLGEGGNTEAFF | 16 | NA | TRBJ1-1 | TRBV20-1 | NA
TGTGCCAGCAGCCAAGGGTCAGGGCGGGGGGGCACAGATACGCAGTATTTT | CASSQGSGRGGTDTQYF | 17 | many | TRBJ2-3 | TRBV4-2 | TRBD2
TGTGCCACCGCAGGACAGGGTTGGCAGCCCCAGCATTTT | CATAGQGWQPQHF | 13 | many | TRBJ1-5 | TRBV19 | TRBD1
TGTGCCAGCAGCTTCTCGGGGGGGGCCGGCGAGCAGTACTTC | CASSFSGGAGEQYF | 14 | many | TRBJ2-7 | TRBV7-2 | TRBD2
TGTGCCAGCGACAGGGGCGGAGTATTGTGGGACACCGGGGAGCTGTTTTTT | CASDRGGVLWDTGELFF | 17 | NA | TRBJ2-2 | TRBV7-2 | TRBD1
TGTGCCAGCAGTTATAACCGGGAAACTGAAGCTTTCTTT | CASSYNRETEAFF | 13 | many | TRBJ1-1 | TRBV6-2/TRBV6-3 | NA
TGTGCCATCAGTGATACAGGGGGCACTGAAGCTTTCTTT | CAISDTGGTEAFF | 13 | NA | TRBJ1-1 | TRBV10-3 | TRBD1
TGTGCCAGCAGTTTTTCCATGAACACTGAAGCTTTCTTT | CASSFSMNTEAFF | 13 | many | TRBJ1-1 | TRBV12-3/TRBV12-4 | NA
TGTGCCAGCTGCGAACAGGGGGCATTTAAAGATACGCAGTATTTT | CASCEQGAFKDTQYF | 15 | many | TRBJ2-3 | TRBV3-1 | TRBD1
TGTGCCAGCAGCACTGGGGGTTCCTCCTACAATGAGCAGTTCTTC | CASSTGGSSYNEQFF | 15 | NA | TRBJ2-1 | TRBV5-5 | NA